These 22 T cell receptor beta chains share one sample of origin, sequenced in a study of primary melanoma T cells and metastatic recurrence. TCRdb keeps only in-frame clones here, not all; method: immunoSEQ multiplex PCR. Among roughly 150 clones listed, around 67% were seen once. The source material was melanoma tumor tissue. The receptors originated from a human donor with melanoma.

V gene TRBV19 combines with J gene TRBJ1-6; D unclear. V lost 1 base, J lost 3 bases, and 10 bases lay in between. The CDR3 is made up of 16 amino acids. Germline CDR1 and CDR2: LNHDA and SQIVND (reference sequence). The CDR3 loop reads CASSIGPGDYNSPLHF. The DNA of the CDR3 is TGTGCCAGTAGTATAGGCCCGGGAGACTATAATTCACCCCTCCACTTT.

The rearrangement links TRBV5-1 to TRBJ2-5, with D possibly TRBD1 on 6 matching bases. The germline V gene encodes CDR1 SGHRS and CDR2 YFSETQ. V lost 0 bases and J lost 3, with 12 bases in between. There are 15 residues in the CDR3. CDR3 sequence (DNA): TGCGCCAGCAGCTTGGGGAACAGGGTGGAAGAGACCCAGTACTTC. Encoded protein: CASSLGNRVEETQYF.

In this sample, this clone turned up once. In DNA form, the CDR3 reads TGCGCCAGCAGCCAAGATCCACAAGGGGGTAATGAGCAGTTCTTC. This codes for CASSQDPQGGNEQFF. The rearrangement joins TRBV23-1 to TRBJ2-1; perhaps TRBD1 as D (6 bases). TRBV23-1 is an open reading frame, and its role is uncertain. CDR3 size: 15 residues. V lost 6 bases, J lost 7 bases, and 19 bases lay in between.

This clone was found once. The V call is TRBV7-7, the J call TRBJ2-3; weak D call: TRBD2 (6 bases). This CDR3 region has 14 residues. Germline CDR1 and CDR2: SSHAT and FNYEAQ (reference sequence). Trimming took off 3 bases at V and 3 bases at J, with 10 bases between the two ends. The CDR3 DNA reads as TGTGCCAGCAGCTTGGGGGGAAGAACAGATACGCAGTATTTT. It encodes CASSLGGRTDTQYF.

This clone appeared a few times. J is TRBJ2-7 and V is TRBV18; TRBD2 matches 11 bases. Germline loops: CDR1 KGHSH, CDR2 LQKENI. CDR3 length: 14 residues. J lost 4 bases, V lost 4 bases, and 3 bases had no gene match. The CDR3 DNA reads TGTGCCAGCTCACTAGCGGGAGGGGAGTACGAGCAGTACTTC. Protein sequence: CASSLAGGEYEQYF. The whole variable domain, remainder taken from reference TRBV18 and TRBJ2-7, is NAGVMQNPRHLVRRRGQEARLRCSPMKGHSHVYWYRQLPEEGLKFMVYLQKENIIDESGMPKERFSAEFPKEGPSILRIQQVVRGDSAAYFCASSLAGGEYEQYFGPGTRLTVT.

The CDR3 is CASSFVAGTDTQYF. CDR3 DNA: TGTGCCAGCAGTTTCGTCGCTGGAACAGATACGCAGTATTTT. This rearrangement joins TRBV28 to TRBJ2-3; D uncertain. This CDR3 comprises 14 residues. Germline CDR1 MDHEN, CDR2 SYDVKM. The V end lost 3 bases, the J end lost 3 bases, and 10 bases lay between the germline ends.

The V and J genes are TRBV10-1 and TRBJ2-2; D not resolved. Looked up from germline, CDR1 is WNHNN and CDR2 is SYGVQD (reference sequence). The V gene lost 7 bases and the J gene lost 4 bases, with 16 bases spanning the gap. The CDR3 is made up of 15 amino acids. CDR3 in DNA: TGCGCCAGCACTGATGGGTTTACTTTCACCGGGGAGCTGTTTTTT. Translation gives CASTDGFTFTGELFF.

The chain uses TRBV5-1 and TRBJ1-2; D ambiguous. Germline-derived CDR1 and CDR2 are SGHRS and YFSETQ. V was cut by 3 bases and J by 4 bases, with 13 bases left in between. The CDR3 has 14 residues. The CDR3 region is CASSYETLGYGYTF. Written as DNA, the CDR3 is TGCGCCAGCAGCTATGAGACACTTGGCTATGGCTACACCTTC.

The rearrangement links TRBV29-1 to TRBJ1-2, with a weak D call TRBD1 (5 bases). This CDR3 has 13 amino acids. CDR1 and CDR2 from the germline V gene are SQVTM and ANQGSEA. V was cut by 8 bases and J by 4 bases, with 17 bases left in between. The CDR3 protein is CSLGRRSVYGYTF. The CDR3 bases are TGCAGCCTGGGGCGTAGATCTGTCTATGGCTACACCTTC.

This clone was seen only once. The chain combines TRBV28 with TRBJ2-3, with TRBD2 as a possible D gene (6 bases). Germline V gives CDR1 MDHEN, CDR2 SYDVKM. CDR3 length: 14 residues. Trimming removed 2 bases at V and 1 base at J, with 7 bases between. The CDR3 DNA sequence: TGTGCCAGCAGTTTAGTAGCGGGCACAGATACGCAGTATTTT. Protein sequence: CASSLVAGTDTQYF.

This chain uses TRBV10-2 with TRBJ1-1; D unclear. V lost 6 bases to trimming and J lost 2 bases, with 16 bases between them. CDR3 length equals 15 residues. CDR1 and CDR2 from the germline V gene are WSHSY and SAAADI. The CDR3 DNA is TGCGCCAGCAGACCCCCCAATGAGGGAAACACTGAAGCTTTCTTT. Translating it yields CASRPPNEGNTEAFF.

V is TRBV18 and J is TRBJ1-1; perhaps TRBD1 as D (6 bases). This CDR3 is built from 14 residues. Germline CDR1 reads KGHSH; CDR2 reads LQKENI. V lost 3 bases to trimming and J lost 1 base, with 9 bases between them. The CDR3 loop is CASSPWDTNTEAFF. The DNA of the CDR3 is TGTGCCAGCTCACCGTGGGACACGAACACTGAAGCTTTCTTT.

CDR3 in DNA: TGTGCCAGCAGCTGGACTAGCGGGGGTTTAGATACGCAGTATTTT. This codes for CASSWTSGGLDTQYF. This rearrangement joins TRBV11-3 to TRBJ2-3; 13 bases are shared with TRBD2. CDR1 is SGHNT, CDR2 YENEEA, per germline. V was clipped by 4 bases and J by 5 bases; unmatched bases: 3. The CDR3 contains 15 residues. The full variable domain, in which reference TRBV11-3 and TRBJ2-3 provide the parts outside the CDR3, is EAGVVQSPRYKIIEKKQPVAFWCNPISGHNTLYWYLQNLGQGPELLIRYENEEAVDDSQLPKDRFSAERLKGVDSTLKIQPAELGDSAVYLCASSWTSGGLDTQYFGPGTRLTVL.

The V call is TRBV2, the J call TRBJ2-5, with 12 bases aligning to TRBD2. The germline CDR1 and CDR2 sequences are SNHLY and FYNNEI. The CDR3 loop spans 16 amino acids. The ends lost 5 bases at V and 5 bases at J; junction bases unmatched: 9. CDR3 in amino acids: CASSRLAGVGSETQYF. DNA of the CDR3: TGTGCCAGCAGTCGACTAGCGGGAGTTGGGTCGGAGACCCAGTACTTC.

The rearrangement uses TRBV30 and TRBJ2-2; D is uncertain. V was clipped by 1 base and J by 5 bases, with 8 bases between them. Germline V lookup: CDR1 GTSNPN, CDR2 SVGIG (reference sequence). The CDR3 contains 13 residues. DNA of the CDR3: TGTGCCTGGAGTGGACTGGGGACCGGGGAGCTGTTTTTT. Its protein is CAWSGLGTGELFF.

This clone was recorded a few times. The DNA for the CDR3 is TGTGCCAGCAGTCAATCAACAGGGCTCACAGATACGCAGTATTTT. Its protein is CASSQSTGLTDTQYF. This rearrangement joins TRBV28 to TRBJ2-3, with D possibly matching TRBD1 (6 bases). Germline CDR1 is MDHEN and CDR2 is SYDVKM. V dropped 5 bases and J dropped 2 bases, with 14 bases sitting between them. CDR3 length: 15 amino acids.

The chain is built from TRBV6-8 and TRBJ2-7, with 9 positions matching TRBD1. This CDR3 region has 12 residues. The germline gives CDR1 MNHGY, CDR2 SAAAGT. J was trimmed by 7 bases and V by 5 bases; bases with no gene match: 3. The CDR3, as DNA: TGTGCCAGCAGTGGGACAGGGAAAGAGCAGTACTTC. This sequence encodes CASSGTGKEQYF.

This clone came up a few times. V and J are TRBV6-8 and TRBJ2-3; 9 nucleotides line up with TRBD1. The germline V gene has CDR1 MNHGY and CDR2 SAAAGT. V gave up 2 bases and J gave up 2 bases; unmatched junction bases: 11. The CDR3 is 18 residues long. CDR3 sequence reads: CASSYDRGGTGTTDTQYF. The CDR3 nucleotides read TGTGCCAGCAGTTACGACAGGGGGGGCACAGGGACCACAGATACGCAGTATTTT.

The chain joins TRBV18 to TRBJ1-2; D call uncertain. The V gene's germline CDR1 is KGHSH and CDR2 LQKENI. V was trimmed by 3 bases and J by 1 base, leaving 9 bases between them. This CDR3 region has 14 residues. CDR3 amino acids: CASSPVPNNYGYTF. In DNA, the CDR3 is TGTGCCAGCTCACCGGTACCAAATAACTATGGCTACACCTTC. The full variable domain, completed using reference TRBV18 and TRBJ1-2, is NAGVMQNPRHLVRRRGQEARLRCSPMKGHSHVYWYRQLPEEGLKFMVYLQKENIIDESGMPKERFSAEFPKEGPSILRIQQVVRGDSAAYFCASSPVPNNYGYTFGSGTRLTVV.

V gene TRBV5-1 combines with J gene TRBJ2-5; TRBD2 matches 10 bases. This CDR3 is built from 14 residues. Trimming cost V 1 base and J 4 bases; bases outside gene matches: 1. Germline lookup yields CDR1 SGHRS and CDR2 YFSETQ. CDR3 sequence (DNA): TGCGCCAGCAGCTTGAGGACTAGCGGAGAGACCCAGTACTTC. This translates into CASSLRTSGETQYF. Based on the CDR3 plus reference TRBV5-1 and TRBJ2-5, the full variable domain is KAGVTQTPRYLIKTRGQQVTLSCSPISGHRSVSWYQQTPGQGLQFLFEYFSETQRNKGNFPGRFSGRQFSNSRSEMNVSTLELGDSALYLCASSLRTSGETQYFGPGTRLLVL.

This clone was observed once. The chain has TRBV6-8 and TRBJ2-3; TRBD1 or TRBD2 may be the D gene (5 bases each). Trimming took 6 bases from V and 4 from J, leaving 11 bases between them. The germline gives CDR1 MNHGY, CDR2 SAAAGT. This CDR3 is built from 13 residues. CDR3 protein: CASRNGAADTQYF. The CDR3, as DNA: TGTGCCAGCAGGAACGGGGCGGCAGATACGCAGTATTTT.

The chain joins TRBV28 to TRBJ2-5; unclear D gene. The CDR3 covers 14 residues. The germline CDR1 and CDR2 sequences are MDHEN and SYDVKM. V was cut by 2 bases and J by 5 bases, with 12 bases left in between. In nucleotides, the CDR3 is TGTGCCAGCAGTTTAACCCGAACGTCGGAGACCCAGTACTTC. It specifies CASSLTRTSETQYF.